The subject of this entry is one T cell receptor beta chain. Antigen unknown. This sample is part of a study of cytomegalovirus exposure and HLA in healthy donors. Study details: It was reported in a later analysis that the 95 to 150 validation repertoires used the same platform as the approximately 690 first-cohort repertoires. Study-wide points: The study put roughly 160 TCR beta chains on its list as cytomegalovirus-associated. Rare TCR sequences predominated, though certain public TCRs were found in many donors.

Measured with immunoSEQ multiplex PCR; TCRdb has only the in-frame clones, and not every one. The table records roughly 120,000 clones, roughly 90% of them present only once. Sequencing used PBMCs. The receptor's source is a woman between 18 and 29 years old in good health and CMV-seronegative.

The CDR3 DNA is TGTGCCAGCAGCTTTCCGCGACGAGCTGACAGGGTAGCGCAAGAGACCCAGTACTTC. Translated: CASSFPRRADRVAQETQYF. The chain is built from TRBV11-1 and TRBJ2-5, with TRBD1 matching 7 bases. CDR3 length: 19 residues. Losses at the gene ends were 3 bases for V and 2 bases for J; bases not matched to a gene: 18. The germline V gene has CDR1 SGHAT and CDR2 FQDESV (reference sequence).